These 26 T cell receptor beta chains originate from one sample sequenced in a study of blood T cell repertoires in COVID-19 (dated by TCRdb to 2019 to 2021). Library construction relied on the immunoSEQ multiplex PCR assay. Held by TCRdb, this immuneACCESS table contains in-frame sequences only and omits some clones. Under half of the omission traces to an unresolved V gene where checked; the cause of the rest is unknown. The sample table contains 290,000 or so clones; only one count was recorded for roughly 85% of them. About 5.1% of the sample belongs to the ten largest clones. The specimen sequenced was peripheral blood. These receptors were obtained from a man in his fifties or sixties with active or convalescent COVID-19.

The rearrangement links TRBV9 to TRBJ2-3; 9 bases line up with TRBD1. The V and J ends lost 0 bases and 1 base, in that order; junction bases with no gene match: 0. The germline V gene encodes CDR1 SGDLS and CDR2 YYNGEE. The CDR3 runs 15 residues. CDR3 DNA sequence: TGTGCCAGCAGCGTAGGGGACAGGGGCACAGATACGCAGTATTTT. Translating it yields CASSVGDRGTDTQYF. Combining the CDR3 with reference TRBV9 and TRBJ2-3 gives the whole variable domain DSGVTQTPKHLITATGQRVTLRCSPRSGDLSVYWYQQSLDQGLQFLIQYYNGEERAKGNILERFSAQQFPDLHSELNLSSLELGDSALYFCASSVGDRGTDTQYFGPGTRLTVL.

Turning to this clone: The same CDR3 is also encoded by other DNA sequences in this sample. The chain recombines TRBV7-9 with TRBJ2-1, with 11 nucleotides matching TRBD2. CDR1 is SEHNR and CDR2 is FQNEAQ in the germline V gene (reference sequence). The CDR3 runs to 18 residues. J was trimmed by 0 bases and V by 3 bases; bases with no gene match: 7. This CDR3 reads CASSLGTSGLSSYNEQFF. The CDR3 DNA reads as TGTGCCAGCAGCTTGGGGACTAGCGGACTAAGCTCCTACAATGAGCAGTTCTTC.

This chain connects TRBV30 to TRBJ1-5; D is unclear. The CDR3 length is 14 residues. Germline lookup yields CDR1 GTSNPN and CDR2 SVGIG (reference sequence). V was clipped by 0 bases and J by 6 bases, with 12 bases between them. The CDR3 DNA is TGTGCCTGGAGTGTACATTACGAGGGTCAGCCCCAGCATTTT. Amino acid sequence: CAWSVHYEGQPQHF.

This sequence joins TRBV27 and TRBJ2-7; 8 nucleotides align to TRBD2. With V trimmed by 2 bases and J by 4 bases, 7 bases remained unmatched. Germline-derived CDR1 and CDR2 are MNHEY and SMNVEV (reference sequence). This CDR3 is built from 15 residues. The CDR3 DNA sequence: TGTGCCAGCAGTTTAATGTTAGCGGGGTTGTACGAGCAGTACTTC. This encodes CASSLMLAGLYEQYF.

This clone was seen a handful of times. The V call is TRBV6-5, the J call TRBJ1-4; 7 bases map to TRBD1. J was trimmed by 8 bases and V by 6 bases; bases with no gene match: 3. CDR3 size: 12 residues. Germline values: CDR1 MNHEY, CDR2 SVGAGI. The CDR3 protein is CASSGTVEKLFF. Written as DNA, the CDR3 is TGTGCCAGCAGCGGGACAGTCGAAAAACTGTTTTTT.

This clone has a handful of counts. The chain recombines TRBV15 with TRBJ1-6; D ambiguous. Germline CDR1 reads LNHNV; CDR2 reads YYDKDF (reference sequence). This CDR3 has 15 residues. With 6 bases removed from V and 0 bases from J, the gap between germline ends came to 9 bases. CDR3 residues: CATRLSRSYNSPLHF. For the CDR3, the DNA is TGTGCCACCAGACTGAGTCGCTCCTATAATTCACCCCTCCACTTT.

Here the CDR3 reads CASSVLQGAREKLFF. CDR3 bases: TGTGCCAGCAGCGTCCTACAGGGGGCGCGGGAAAAACTGTTTTTT. The rearrangement joins TRBV7-2 to TRBJ1-4, with 9 bases matching TRBD1. Looked up from germline, CDR1 is SGHTA and CDR2 is FQGNSA. The V gene end was trimmed by 5 bases and the J gene end by 8 bases; junction bases not matched to a gene: 9. The CDR3 runs 15 residues.

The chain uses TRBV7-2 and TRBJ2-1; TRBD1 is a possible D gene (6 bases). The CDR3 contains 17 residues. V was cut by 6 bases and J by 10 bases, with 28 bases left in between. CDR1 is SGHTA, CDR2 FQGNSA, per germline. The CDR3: CASSHGVRGPFTEEQFF. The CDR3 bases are TGTGCCAGCAGTCACGGGGTCAGGGGACCATTCACGGAGGAGCAGTTCTTC. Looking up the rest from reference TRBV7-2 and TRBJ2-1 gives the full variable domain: GAGVSQSPSNKVTEKGKDVELRCDPISGHTALYWYRQSLGQGLEFLIYFQGNSAPDKSGLPSDRFSAERTGGSVSTLTIQRTQQEDSAVYLCASSHGVRGPFTEEQFFGPGTRLTVL.

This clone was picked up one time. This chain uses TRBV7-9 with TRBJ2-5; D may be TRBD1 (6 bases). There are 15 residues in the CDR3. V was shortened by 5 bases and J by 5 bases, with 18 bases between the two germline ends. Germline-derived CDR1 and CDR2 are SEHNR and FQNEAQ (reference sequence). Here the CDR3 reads CASSEGGSFVETQYF. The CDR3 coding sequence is TGTGCCAGCAGCGAAGGGGGATCCTTTGTCGAGACCCAGTACTTC.

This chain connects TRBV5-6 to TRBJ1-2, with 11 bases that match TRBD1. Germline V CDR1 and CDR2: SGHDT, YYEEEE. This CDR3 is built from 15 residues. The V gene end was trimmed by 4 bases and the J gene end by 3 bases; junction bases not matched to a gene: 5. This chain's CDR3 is CASSPGDRGYYGYTF. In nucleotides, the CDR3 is TGTGCCAGCAGCCCGGGGGACAGGGGGTACTATGGCTACACCTTC.

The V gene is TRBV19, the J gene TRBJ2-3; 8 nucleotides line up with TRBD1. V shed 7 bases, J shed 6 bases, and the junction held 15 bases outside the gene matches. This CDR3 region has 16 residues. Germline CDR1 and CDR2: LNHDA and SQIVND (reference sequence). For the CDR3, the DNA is TGTGCCAGTAACAGATACCGGGCCAGGGGGCTGGATACGCAGTATTTT. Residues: CASNRYRARGLDTQYF.

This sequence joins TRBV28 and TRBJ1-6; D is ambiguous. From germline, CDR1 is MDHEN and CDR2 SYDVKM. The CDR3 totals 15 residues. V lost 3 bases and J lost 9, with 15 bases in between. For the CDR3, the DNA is TGTGCCAGCAGTTTCGGTCAGGTATTTGGTTCACCCCTCCACTTT. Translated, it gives CASSFGQVFGSPLHF. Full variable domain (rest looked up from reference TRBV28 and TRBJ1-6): DVKVTQSSRYLVKRTGEKVFLECVQDMDHENMFWYRQDPGLGLRLIYFSYDVKMKEKGDIPEGYSVSREKKERFSLILESASTNQTSMYLCASSFGQVFGSPLHFGNGTRLTVT.

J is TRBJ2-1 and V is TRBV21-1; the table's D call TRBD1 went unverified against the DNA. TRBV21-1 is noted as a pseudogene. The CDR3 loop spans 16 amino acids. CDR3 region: CASSKRGQGRGDEQFF. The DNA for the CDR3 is TGTGCCAGCAGCAAACGAGGACAGGGGAGAGGCGATGAGCAGTTCTTC.

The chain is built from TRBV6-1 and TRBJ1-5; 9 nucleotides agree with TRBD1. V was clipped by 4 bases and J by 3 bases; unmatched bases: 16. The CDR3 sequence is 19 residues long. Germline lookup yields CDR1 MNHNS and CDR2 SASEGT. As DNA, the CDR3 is TGTGCCAGCAGTGGCCCTTATTTTCCCGGGACAGGGTACAATCAGCCCCAGCATTTT. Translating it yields CASSGPYFPGTGYNQPQHF.

The CDR3 DNA follows: TGTGCCAGCACAAACACAGATACGCAGTATTTT. Protein: CASTNTDTQYF. The chain couples TRBV7-2 to TRBJ2-3, with no clear D. The CDR3 has 11 amino acids. The germline V gene encodes CDR1 SGHTA and CDR2 FQGNSA. Trimming took 7 bases from V and 2 from J, leaving 4 bases between them.

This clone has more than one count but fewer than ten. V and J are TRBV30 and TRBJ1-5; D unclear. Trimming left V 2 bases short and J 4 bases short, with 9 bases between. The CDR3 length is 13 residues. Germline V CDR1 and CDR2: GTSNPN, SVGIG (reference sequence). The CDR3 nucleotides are TGTGCCTGGAGTCCTGGCGGGAATCAGCCCCAGCATTTT. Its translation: CAWSPGGNQPQHF.

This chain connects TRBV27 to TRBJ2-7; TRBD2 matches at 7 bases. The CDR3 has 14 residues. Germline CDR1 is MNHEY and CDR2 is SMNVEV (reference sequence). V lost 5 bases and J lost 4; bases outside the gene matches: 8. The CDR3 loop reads CASSPPGLKYEQYF. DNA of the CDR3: TGTGCCAGCAGTCCCCCGGGACTAAAGTACGAGCAGTACTTC.

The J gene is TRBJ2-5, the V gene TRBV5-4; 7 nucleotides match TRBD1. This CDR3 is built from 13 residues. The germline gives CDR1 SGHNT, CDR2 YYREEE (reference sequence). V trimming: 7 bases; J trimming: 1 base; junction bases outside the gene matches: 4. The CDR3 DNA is TGTGCCAGCGGCCGGGACAGCCAAGAGACCCAGTACTTC. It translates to CASGRDSQETQYF.

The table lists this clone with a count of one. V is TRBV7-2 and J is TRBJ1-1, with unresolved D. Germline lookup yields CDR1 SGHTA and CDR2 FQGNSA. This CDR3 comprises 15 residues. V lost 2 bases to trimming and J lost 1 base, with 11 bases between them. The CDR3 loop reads CASSLMSSGNTEAFF. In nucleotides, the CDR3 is TGTGCCAGCAGCTTAATGTCCAGTGGGAACACTGAAGCTTTCTTT. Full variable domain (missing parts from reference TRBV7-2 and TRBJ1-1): GAGVSQSPSNKVTEKGKDVELRCDPISGHTALYWYRQSLGQGLEFLIYFQGNSAPDKSGLPSDRFSAERTGGSVSTLTIQRTQQEDSAVYLCASSLMSSGNTEAFFGQGTRLTVV.

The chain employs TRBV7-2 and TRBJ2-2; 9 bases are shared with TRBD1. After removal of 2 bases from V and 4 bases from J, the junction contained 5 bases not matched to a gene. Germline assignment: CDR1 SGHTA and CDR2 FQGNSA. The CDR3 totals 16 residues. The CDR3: CASSLLGQGITGELFF. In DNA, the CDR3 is TGTGCCAGCAGCTTACTAGGACAGGGGATCACCGGGGAGCTGTTTTTT. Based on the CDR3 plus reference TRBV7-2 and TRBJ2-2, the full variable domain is GAGVSQSPSNKVTEKGKDVELRCDPISGHTALYWYRQSLGQGLEFLIYFQGNSAPDKSGLPSDRFSAERTGGSVSTLTIQRTQQEDSAVYLCASSLLGQGITGELFFGEGSRLTVL.

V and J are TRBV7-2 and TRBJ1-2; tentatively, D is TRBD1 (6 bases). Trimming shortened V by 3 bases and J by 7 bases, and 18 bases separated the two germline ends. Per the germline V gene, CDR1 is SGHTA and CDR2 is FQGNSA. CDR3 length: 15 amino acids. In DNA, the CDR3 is TGTGCCAGCAGCTTCAACCCTTTACGGGGGGCTGGCTACACCTTC. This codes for CASSFNPLRGAGYTF.

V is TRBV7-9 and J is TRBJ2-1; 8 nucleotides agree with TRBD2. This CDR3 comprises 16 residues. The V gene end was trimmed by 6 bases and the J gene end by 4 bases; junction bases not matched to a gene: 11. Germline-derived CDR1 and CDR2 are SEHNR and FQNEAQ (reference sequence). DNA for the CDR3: TGTGCCAGCAGGAGTTATAGCGGGGAACAGTACAATGAGCAGTTCTTC. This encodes CASRSYSGEQYNEQFF.

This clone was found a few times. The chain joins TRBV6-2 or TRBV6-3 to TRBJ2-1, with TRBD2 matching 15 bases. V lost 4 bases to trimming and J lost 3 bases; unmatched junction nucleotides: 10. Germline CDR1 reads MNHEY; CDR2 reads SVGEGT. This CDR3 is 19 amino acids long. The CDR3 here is CASSSGLAGGPAFYNEQFF. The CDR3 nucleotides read TGTGCCAGCAGTTCGGGACTAGCGGGAGGACCCGCATTCTACAATGAGCAGTTCTTC.

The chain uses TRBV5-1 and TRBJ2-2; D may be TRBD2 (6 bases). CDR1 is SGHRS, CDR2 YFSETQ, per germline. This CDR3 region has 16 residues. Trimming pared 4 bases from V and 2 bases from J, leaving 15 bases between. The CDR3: CASSGRGLLNTGELFF. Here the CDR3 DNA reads TGCGCCAGCAGCGGACGTGGACTACTTAACACCGGGGAGCTGTTTTTT.

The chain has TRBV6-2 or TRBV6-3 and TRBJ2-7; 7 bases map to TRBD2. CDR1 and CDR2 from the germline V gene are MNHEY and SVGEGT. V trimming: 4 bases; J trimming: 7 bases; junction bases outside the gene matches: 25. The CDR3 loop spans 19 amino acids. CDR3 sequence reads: CASSSSRLARREVLLEQYF. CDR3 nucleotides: TGTGCCAGCAGTTCGAGTAGACTAGCTCGACGAGAGGTTCTTTTGGAGCAGTACTTC.

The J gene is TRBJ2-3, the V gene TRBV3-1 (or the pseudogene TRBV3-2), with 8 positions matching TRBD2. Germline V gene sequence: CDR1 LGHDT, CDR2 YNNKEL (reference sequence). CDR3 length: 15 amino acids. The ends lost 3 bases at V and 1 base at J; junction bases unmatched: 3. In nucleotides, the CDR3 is TGTGCCAGCAGCCAGACGGGAGGGCGCACAGATACGCAGTATTTT. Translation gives CASSQTGGRTDTQYF.